This T cell receptor beta chain comes out of a study of shared T cell receptors in the human thymus (dated by TCRdb to the early 2020s). Regarding the research as a whole: The study investigated the way shared, self-reactive T-cell receptor alpha chains are produced in the human thymus.

From the cysteine through the phenylalanine, the CDR3 covers 18 amino acids. Of all the DNA, just the CDR3 is kept, 54 bases in frame from base 1. V sheds 0 bases and J sheds 7 bases, leaving 25 bases between their ends. Taken from the germline V gene, the CDR1 and CDR2 loops are SGHRS and YFSETQ. Library construction relied on the immunoSEQ multiplex PCR assay. What TCRdb holds here is the immuneACCESS table cut down to in-frame rearrangements. Part of the clones is not present; checked against another copy, under half of the missing clones reflect an unresolved V gene, and the others are unexplained. The sample contains about 380,000 clones, about 95% of them found a single time. Of the sample, 0.015% to 0.025% is held by the ten largest clones. Turning to this clone: It has no known antigen specificity. Base quality data are lacking; no much larger clone is found one base away.

This receptor was taken from a human donor. The rearranged segments are TRBV5-1 and TRBJ1-2; the best D guess is TRBD1, with 5 bases matching. Source material: thymocytes. CDR3 region: CASSLAGDSFDSHLGYTF. The DNA sequence is given as TGCGCCAGCAGCTTGGCCGGCGACAGCTTTGACTCCCACCTTGGCTACACCTTC.